The clone carrying this T cell receptor beta chain was recorded many times. No antigen is known for it. V lost 8 bases and J lost 0, with 16 bases in between. The V gene's germline CDR1 is SNHLY and CDR2 FYNNEI. The CDR3 loop spans 15 amino acids. TCR beta CDR3 region amplification was performed from RNA transcripts. TCR CDR3 regions were first amplified by RT-PCR with HTBI primers. TCRdb called the multiplex PCR reads again in MiXCR, with one record for every CDR3 protein. The sample has hundreds of thousands of distinct CDR3 sequences; under 20% are singletons. This sample is part of a study of T cells in Graves' hyperthyroidism and ophthalmopathy. The wider study: Peripheral blood was collected at initial diagnosis, before any treatment.

Broader study findings: A 13 V-J signature model discriminated ophthalmopathy versus stable hyperthyroidism.

The chain employs TRBV2 and TRBJ1-2; D is ambiguous. This TCR was recovered from a woman aged 18-29 years with Graves' hyperthyroidism. The specimen sequenced was blood. CDR3 in DNA: TGTGCCAGCCTTAATACAGAGTATTCTAACTATGGCTACACCTTC. This sequence encodes CASLNTEYSNYGYTF. The full variable domain, with the rest looked up from reference TRBV2 and TRBJ1-2, is EPEVTQTPSHQVTQMGQEVILRCVPISNHLYFYWYRQILGQKVEFLVSFYNNEISEKSEIFDDQFSVERPDGSNFTLKIRSTKLEDSAMYFCASLNTEYSNYGYTFGSGTRLTVV.